Listed below are T cell receptor beta chains from one sample, sequenced in a study of control samples from healthy donors and cancer patients. Data came from immunoSEQ multiplex PCR; TCRdb stores just in-frame clones and leaves some out. This table has over 150,000 clones, roughly nine tenths appearing once. The material sequenced was blood. The receptor set was obtained from a man younger than 40 in good health. CDR3s include the opening cysteine and the closing phenylalanine or tryptophan. D genes are given only for firm matches. Only some rows state a clone size, as once, few, many or a class for expanded clones.

j_call clone_size d_call v_call cdr3_nt cdr3_aa
TRBJ1-2 NA NA TRBV30 TGTGCCTGGAGTCCTACAGGAATTGGTGGCTACACCTTC CAWSPTGIGGYTF
TRBJ1-3 NA NA TRBV12-3/TRBV12-4 TGTGCCAGCAGTTCTTACGGAAACACCATATATTTT CASSSYGNTIYF
TRBJ2-3 NA TRBD2 TRBV5-1 TGCGCCAGCAGCCCTCTCTTCGCGGGGGGGATCACAGATACGCAGTATTTT CASSPLFAGGITDTQYF
TRBJ1-1 NA NA TRBV11-2 TGTGCCAGCAGCCACCGGGGGGGGGCGATGAACACTGAAGCTTTCTTT CASSHRGGAMNTEAFF
TRBJ2-3 NA NA TRBV7-3 TGTGCCAGCAGCTTAAACCCGGTAGCAGATACGCAGTATTTT CASSLNPVADTQYF
TRBJ2-4 NA NA TRBV18 TGTGCCAGCTCACCAGGGGCCAAAAACATTCAGTACTTC CASSPGAKNIQYF
TRBJ2-5 few TRBD2 TRBV4-1 TGCGCCAGCAGCCAGACTAGCGGGAGGGCCAGAGAGACCCAGTACTTC CASSQTSGRARETQYF
TRBJ2-3 NA NA TRBV9 TGTGCCAGCAGCGTAGGACCCGGGGAGGTTACAGATACGCAGTATTTT CASSVGPGEVTDTQYF
TRBJ2-2 NA NA TRBV6-5 TGTGCCAGCAGTTGGGAGACCACCGGGGAGCTGTTTTTT CASSWETTGELFF
TRBJ2-7 NA TRBD2 TRBV7-6 TGTGCCAGCAGCTTAGTTCTAGCGGGGGGGCATAACGAGCAGTACTTC CASSLVLAGGHNEQYF
TRBJ2-1 NA TRBD1 TRBV6-5 TGTGCCAGCAGTCCATGGACAGGGGGCGATGAGCAGTTCTTC CASSPWTGGDEQFF
TRBJ2-3 NA TRBD1 TRBV24-1 TGTGCCACCAGTGATTCCCCGGGACAGGGATTAGATACGCAGTATTTT CATSDSPGQGLDTQYF
TRBJ1-1 NA NA TRBV12-3/TRBV12-4 TGTGCCAGCAGTTTAACCCAGAACACTGAAGCTTTCTTT CASSLTQNTEAFF
TRBJ2-3 NA NA TRBV11-2 TGTGCCAGCAGCTTAGGAATAGCCCCCTCCACGGATACGCAGTATTTT CASSLGIAPSTDTQYF
TRBJ2-7 NA NA TRBV7-2 TGTGCCAGCAGCTTAGGGGACCGCGAGCAGTACTTC CASSLGDREQYF
TRBJ1-1 NA NA TRBV28 TGTGCCAGCTTACAGCGGAACACTGAAGCTTTCTTT CASLQRNTEAFF
TRBJ2-2 NA TRBD1 TRBV19 TGTGCCAGTAGTATGCAGGGGGCGGGCACCGGGGAGCTGTTTTTT CASSMQGAGTGELFF